This record covers a single T cell receptor beta chain. The data belong to a study of OX40 agonist ivuxolimab in advanced cancers. Turning to the study itself: Patients were given ivuxolimab, an antibody that agonizes OX40 (CD134). Ivuxolimab was delivered to patients intravenously every 2 weeks at doses spanning 0.01 to 10 mg/kg. Age averaged around 60 years (range 23 to 79), and roughly 80% were male.

Data came from immunoSEQ multiplex PCR; TCRdb stores just in-frame clones and leaves some out. In the table there are 96,000 or so clones, 84% of which are singletons. The timepoints at which blood was sampled were baseline, cycle 4 day 1, and cycle 7 day 1. Germline CDR1 SGHTS, CDR2 YDEGEE. There are 14 residues in the CDR3. V was clipped by 2 bases and J by 3 bases; unmatched bases: 4. This receptor was obtained from an adult with an advanced solid tumor such as melanoma, head and neck, liver or kidney cancer. The sequenced sample was CD4+ or CD8+ T cells sorted from blood, obtained in a trial of the OX40 agonist ivuxolimab. The rearrangement uses TRBV5-8 and TRBJ1-1, with 7 bases fitting TRBD1. The CDR3 nucleotides read TGTGCCAGCAGCTTCGGGACAGATGACACTGAAGCTTTCTTT. Translation gives CASSFGTDDTEAFF.